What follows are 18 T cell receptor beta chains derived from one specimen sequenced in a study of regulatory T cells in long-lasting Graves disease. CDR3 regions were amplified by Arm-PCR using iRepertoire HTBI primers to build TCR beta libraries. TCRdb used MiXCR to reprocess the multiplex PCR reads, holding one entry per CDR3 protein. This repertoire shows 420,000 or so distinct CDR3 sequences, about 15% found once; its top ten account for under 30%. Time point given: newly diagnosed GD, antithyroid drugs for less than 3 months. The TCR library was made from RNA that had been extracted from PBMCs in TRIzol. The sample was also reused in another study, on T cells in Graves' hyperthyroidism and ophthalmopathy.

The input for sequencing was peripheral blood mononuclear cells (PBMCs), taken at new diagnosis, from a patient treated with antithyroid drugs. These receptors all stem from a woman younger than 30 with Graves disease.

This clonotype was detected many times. The CDR3 nucleotides are TGTGCCAGCCGGACTAGCGGACAAGAGACCCAGTACTTC. This sequence encodes CASRTSGQETQYF. The chain couples TRBV25-1 to TRBJ2-5; TRBD2 agrees at 10 bases. Germline values: CDR1 MGHDK, CDR2 SYGVNS. The CDR3 contains 13 residues. The V and J ends lost 8 bases and 2 bases, in that order; junction bases with no gene match: 2. Using reference TRBV25-1 and TRBJ2-5 for the parts outside the CDR3, the full variable domain is EADIYQTPRYLVIGTGKKITLECSQTMGHDKMYWYQQDPGMELHLIHYSYGVNSTEKGDLSSESTVSRIRTEHFPLTLESARPSHTSQYLCASRTSGQETQYFGPGTRLLVL.

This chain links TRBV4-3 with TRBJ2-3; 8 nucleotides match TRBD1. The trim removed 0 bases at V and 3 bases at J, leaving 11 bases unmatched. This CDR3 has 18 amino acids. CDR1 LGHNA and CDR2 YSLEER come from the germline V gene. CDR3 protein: CASSQDKGQGLSTDTQYF. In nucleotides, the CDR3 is TGCGCCAGCAGCCAAGATAAAGGACAGGGACTGTCGACAGATACGCAGTATTTT.

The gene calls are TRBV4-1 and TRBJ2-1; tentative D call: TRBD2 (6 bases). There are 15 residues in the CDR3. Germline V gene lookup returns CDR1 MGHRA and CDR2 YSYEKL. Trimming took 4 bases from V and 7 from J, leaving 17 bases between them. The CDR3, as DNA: TGCGCCAGCAGCCGCGAGTCGACTAGGAGGAATGAGCAGTTCTTC. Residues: CASSRESTRRNEQFF.

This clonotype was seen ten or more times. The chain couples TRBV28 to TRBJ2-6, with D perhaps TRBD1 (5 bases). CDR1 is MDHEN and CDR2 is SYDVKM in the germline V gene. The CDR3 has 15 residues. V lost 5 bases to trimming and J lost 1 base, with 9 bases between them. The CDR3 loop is CASSPQGSGANVLTF. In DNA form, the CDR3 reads TGTGCCAGCAGTCCTCAGGGATCTGGGGCCAACGTCCTGACTTTC.

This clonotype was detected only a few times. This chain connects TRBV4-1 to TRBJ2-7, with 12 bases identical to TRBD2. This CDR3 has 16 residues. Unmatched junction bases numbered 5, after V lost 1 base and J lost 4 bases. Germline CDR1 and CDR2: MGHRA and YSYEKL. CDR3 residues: CASSQALAGGWYEQYF. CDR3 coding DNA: TGCGCCAGCAGCCAAGCCCTAGCGGGAGGGTGGTACGAGCAGTACTTC.

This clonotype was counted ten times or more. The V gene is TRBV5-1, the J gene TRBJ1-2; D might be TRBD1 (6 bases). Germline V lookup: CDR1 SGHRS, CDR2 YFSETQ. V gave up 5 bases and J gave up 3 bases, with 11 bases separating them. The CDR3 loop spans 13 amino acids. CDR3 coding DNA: TGCGCCAGCAGAAAGGACAGAGACTATGGCTACACCTTC. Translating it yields CASRKDRDYGYTF.

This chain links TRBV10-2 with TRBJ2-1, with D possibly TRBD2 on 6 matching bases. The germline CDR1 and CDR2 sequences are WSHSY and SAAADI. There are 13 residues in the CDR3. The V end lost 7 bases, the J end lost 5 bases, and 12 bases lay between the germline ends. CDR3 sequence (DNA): TGCGCCAGCACGGGACTGGAGCACAATGAGCAGTTCTTC. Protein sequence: CASTGLEHNEQFF.

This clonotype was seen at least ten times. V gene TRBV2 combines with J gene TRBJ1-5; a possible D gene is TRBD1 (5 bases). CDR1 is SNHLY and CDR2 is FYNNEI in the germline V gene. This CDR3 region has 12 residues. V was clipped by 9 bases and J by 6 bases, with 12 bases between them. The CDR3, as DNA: TGTGCCAGTCACGGGGCAGGTCAGCCCCAGCATTTT. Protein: CASHGAGQPQHF.

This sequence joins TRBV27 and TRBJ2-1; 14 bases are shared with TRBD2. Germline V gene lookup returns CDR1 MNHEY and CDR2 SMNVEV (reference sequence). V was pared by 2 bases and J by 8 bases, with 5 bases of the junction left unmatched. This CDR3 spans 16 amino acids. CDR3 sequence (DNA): TGTGCCAGCAGTTTAGGGACTAGCGGGAGAAGCGATGAGCAGTTCTTC. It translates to CASSLGTSGRSDEQFF.

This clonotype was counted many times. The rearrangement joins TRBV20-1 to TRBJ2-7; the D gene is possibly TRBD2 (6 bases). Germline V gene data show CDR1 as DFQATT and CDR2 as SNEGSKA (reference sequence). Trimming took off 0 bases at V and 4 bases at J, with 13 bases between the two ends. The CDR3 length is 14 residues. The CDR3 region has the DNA TGCAGTGCTAGAGATTTCCTAGCGCAGTACGAGCAGTACTTC. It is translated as CSARDFLAQYEQYF.

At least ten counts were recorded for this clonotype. Here the CDR3 reads CATSRDPRNTDTQYF. The CDR3 coding sequence is TGTGCCACCAGCAGAGATCCCAGGAACACAGATACGCAGTATTTT. The chain is built from TRBV15 and TRBJ2-3; D is uncertain. The germline gives CDR1 LNHNV, CDR2 YYDKDF (reference sequence). The ends were cut back, 0 bases at V and 2 bases at J, with 9 bases in the middle. CDR3 length: 15 residues.

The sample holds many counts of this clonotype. The CDR3 DNA follows: TGTGCCAGCACCCAGGGACGGTCCAATCAGCCCCAGCATTTT. Translation gives CASTQGRSNQPQHF. The chain links TRBV6-1 to TRBJ1-5, with D tentatively TRBD1 (5 bases). Trimming took off 7 bases at V and 3 bases at J, with 13 bases between the two ends. CDR3 length: 14 amino acids. Germline V gene lookup returns CDR1 MNHNS and CDR2 SASEGT.

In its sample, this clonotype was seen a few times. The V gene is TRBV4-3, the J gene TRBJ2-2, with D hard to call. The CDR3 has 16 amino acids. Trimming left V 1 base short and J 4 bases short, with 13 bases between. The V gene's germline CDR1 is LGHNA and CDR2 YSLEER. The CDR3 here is CASSQGIAAVTGELFF. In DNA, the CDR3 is TGCGCCAGCAGCCAAGGGATAGCCGCGGTCACCGGGGAGCTGTTTTTT.

The CDR3 spells CAWSHERRRTGELFF. In nucleotides, the CDR3 is TGTGCCTGGAGTCATGAGAGGCGGCGGACCGGGGAGCTGTTTTTT. V is TRBV30 and J is TRBJ2-2; D is unclear. The CDR3 is 15 residues long. The V gene lost 2 bases and the J gene lost 5 bases, with 15 bases spanning the gap. Germline CDR1 reads GTSNPN; CDR2 reads SVGIG (reference sequence).

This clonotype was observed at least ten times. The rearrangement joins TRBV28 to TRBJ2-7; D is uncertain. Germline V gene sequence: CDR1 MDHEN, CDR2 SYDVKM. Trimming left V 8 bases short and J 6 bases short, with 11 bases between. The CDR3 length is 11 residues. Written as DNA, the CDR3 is TGTGCCAGCCAAAAAGGCACCGAGCAGTACTTC. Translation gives CASQKGTEQYF. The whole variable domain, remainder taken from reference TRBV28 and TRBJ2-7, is DVKVTQSSRYLVKRTGEKVFLECVQDMDHENMFWYRQDPGLGLRLIYFSYDVKMKEKGDIPEGYSVSREKKERFSLILESASTNQTSMYLCASQKGTEQYFGPGTRLTVT.

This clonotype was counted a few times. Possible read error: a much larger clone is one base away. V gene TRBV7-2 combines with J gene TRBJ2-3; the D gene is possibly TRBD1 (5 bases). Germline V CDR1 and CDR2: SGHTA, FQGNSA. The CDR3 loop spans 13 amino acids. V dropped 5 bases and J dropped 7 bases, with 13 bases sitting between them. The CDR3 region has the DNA TGTGCCAGCAGCCGTCAGGGTCCAAATACGCAGTATTTT. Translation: CASSRQGPNTQYF.

CDR3 nucleotides: TGTGCCAGCAGTGATTTCCAGGGTTGGGTTGAAAAACTGTTTTTT. Protein sequence: CASSDFQGWVEKLFF. The chain couples TRBV6-1 to TRBJ1-4, with a tentative D call TRBD1 (5 bases). CDR3 length: 15 residues. The V end was cut by 3 bases, the J end by 7 bases, with 15 bases between. Germline-derived CDR1 and CDR2 are MNHNS and SASEGT.

CDR3 region: CASSLPPGLGNTEAFF. CDR3 in DNA: TGTGCCAGCAGCTTGCCCCCGGGTTTAGGGAACACTGAAGCTTTCTTT. This chain uses TRBV5-5 with TRBJ1-1; D call uncertain. The V end was cut by 1 base, the J end by 1 base, with 14 bases between. The CDR3 loop spans 16 amino acids. Germline V gene sequence: CDR1 SGHKS, CDR2 YYEKEE (reference sequence).